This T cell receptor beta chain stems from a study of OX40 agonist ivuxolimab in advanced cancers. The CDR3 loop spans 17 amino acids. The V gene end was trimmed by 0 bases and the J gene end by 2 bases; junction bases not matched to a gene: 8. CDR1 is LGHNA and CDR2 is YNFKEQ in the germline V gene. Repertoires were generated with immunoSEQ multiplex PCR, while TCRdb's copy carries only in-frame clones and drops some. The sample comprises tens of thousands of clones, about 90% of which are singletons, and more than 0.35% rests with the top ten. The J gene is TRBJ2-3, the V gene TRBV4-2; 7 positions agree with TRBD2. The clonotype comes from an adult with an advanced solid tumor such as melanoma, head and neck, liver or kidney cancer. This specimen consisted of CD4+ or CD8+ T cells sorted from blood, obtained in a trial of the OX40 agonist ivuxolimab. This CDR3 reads CASSQDPPSGVTDTQYF. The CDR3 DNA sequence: TGTGCCAGCAGCCAAGATCCACCCAGCGGGGTCACAGATACGCAGTATTTT.